This TCR beta chain stems from a study of T cells in Graves' hyperthyroidism and ophthalmopathy. Study-wide results and caveats: Model output signaled ophthalmopathy a median approximately 6.2 months ahead of onset.

The CDR3 runs to 17 residues. Trimming took 4 bases from V and 4 from J; bases not matched to a gene: 13. In germline, CDR1 is SGHNT, CDR2 YYREEE (reference sequence). Amplified TCR beta CDR3 regions derived from RNA transcripts. The TCR CDR3 first-round RT-PCR relied on the HTBI primer set. Each CDR3 protein gets one entry after TCRdb re-called the multiplex PCR reads with MiXCR. The top ten clones hold less than 8.5% of a sample with approximately 640,000 distinct CDR3 sequences, nearly 45% of them seen once. In regard to this clonotype: Its antigen is not known.

The gene calls are TRBV5-4 and TRBJ2-2, with TRBD1 identical over 7 bases. The TCR originated in an adult man with Graves' disease, either hyperthyroidism or ophthalmopathy (not recorded which). The material sequenced was peripheral blood or thyroid tissue (not recorded which). The DNA for the CDR3 is TGTGCCAGCAGCCAAGAGTTAGGGGGCCGGAGCACCGGGGAGCTGTTTTTT. As protein: CASSQELGGRSTGELFF.